What follows are 9 T cell receptor beta chains derived from one specimen sequenced in a study of T and B cells in COVID-19 patients. TRB was amplified from about 250-500 ng of blood genomic DNA. Multiplex PCR with BIOMED2 TRB-A/B primer pools amplified TRB rearrangements. TCRdb processed the multiplex PCR reads anew with MiXCR; each CDR3 protein has one entry. This table holds around 13,000 distinct CDR3 sequences, roughly 27% found once. Sequencing was performed on blood. Source of these receptors: a human donor who had recovered from COVID-19.

This clonotype rates as medium-sized. The chain uses TRBV19 and TRBJ1-1; TRBD1 is a possible D gene (6 bases). The germline V and J ends were trimmed by 5 bases and 7 bases, with 11 bases remaining between them. This CDR3 contains 12 residues. CDR1 LNHDA and CDR2 SQIVND come from the germline V gene (reference sequence). The CDR3 loop reads CASSETGLEAFF. In nucleotides, the CDR3 is TGTGCCAGTAGTGAGACAGGACTTGAAGCTTTCTTT. Filled out from reference TRBV19 and TRBJ1-1, the complete variable domain reads DGGITQSPKYLFRKEGQNVTLSCEQNLNHDAMYWYRQDPGQGLRLIYYSQIVNDFQKGDIAEGYSVSREKKESFPLTVTSAQKNPTAFYLCASSETGLEAFFGQGTRLTVV.

V is TRBV18 and J is TRBJ1-4; no clear D gene. The CDR3 is 13 residues long. Trimming removed 5 bases at V and 5 bases at J, with 9 bases between. Germline CDR1 KGHSH, CDR2 LQKENI. CDR3 loop: CASSSHGNEKLFF. CDR3 DNA: TGTGCCAGCTCATCTCATGGCAATGAAAAACTGTTTTTT.

This clonotype rates as medium-sized. The V and J genes are TRBV30 and TRBJ2-7, with 9 bases that match TRBD1. The CDR3 runs 15 residues. J gave up 5 bases and V 0 bases, and 8 bases lay outside the gene matches. The V gene's germline CDR1 is GTSNPN and CDR2 SVGIG (reference sequence). DNA of the CDR3: TGTGCCTGGAGTGTCAGGGACAGGGTCTTCCACGAGCAGTACTTC. Amino acids: CAWSVRDRVFHEQYF. Full variable domain (missing parts from reference TRBV30 and TRBJ2-7): SQTIHQWPATLVQPVGSPLSLECTVEGTSNPNLYWYRQAAGRGLQLLFYSVGIGQISSEVPQNLSASRPQDRQFILSSKKLLLSDSGFYLCAWSVRDRVFHEQYFGPGTRLTVT.

This clonotype was seen a few times. This rearrangement joins TRBV12-3 or TRBV12-4 to TRBJ2-3; tentatively, D is TRBD2 (6 bases). CDR3 length: 15 residues. V was pared by 5 bases and J by 0 bases, with 12 bases between. DNA for the CDR3: TGTGCCAGCAGTACCATCGGGACTAGCACAGATACGCAGTATTTT. Translating it yields CASSTIGTSTDTQYF.

CDR3 region: CSARQETYEQYF. In DNA, the CDR3 is TGCAGTGCTAGACAGGAAACCTACGAGCAGTACTTC. The chain couples TRBV20-1 to TRBJ2-7; D remains ambiguous. This CDR3 contains 12 residues. Between the trimmed V and J ends, which lost 2 bases and 2 bases, there was a span of 7 bases. Germline values: CDR1 DFQATT, CDR2 SNEGSKA (reference sequence).

This clonotype was picked up many times. The chain has TRBV18 and TRBJ1-6; no definite D call. The CDR3 loop spans 14 amino acids. The V gene lost 3 bases and the J gene lost 0 bases, with 3 bases spanning the gap. Germline V gene sequence: CDR1 KGHSH, CDR2 LQKENI. CDR3 DNA sequence: TGTGCCAGCTCACCCAGCTCCTATAATTCACCCCTCCACTTT. This translates into CASSPSSYNSPLHF.

CDR3 amino acids: CSVEDSGTGGLKQYF. CDR3 DNA: TGCAGCGTTGAAGATAGTGGGACCGGGGGTTTAAAGCAGTACTTC. The chain has TRBV29-1 and TRBJ2-7; possibly TRBD2 for D (6 bases). The CDR3 runs to 15 residues. The V and J ends lost 0 bases and 8 bases respectively, with 20 bases between them. Germline lookup yields CDR1 SQVTM and CDR2 ANQGSEA.

This clonotype came up many times. The rearrangement links TRBV5-4 to TRBJ1-2; 7 positions match TRBD1. V shed 3 bases, J shed 3 bases, and the junction held 8 bases outside the gene matches. The CDR3 spans 15 residues. Germline CDR1 is SGHNT and CDR2 is YYREEE (reference sequence). CDR3 sequence (DNA): TGTGCCAGCAGCTCTACCCGGGACAGCCACTATGGCTACACCTTC. It codes for CASSSTRDSHYGYTF.

The rearrangement joins TRBV6-5 to TRBJ1-2; weak D call: TRBD1 (5 bases). The CDR3 loop spans 14 amino acids. V was trimmed by 0 bases and J by 5 bases, leaving 10 bases between them. Germline lookup yields CDR1 MNHEY and CDR2 SVGAGI. The CDR3 is CASSYSTGGYGYTF. The CDR3 DNA reads TGTGCCAGCAGTTACTCAACCGGGGGGTATGGCTACACCTTC.